These 21 T cell receptor beta chains originate from one sample sequenced in a study of blood T cell repertoires in COVID-19 (dated by TCRdb to the early 2020s). Receptor amplification or capture employed the immunoSEQ multiplex PCR assay. TCRdb's version of the immuneACCESS table is confined to in-frame rearrangements and falls short of the full clone set. An unresolved V gene accounts for under half of the shortfall where checked; the remainder is of unknown origin. Recorded for this sample are 300,000 to 450,000 clones; approximately 80% of them occurred a single time. The leading ten clones occupy about 1% of the sample. The specimen sequenced was peripheral blood. These receptors were collected from a human donor with acute or convalescent COVID-19. The donor label of this sample is uncertain.

The chain carries TRBV24-1 and TRBJ2-1; D possibly corresponds to TRBD2 (6 bases). The V and J ends lost 3 bases and 7 bases respectively, with 15 bases between them. Germline V gene lookup returns CDR1 KGHDR and CDR2 SFDVKD. The CDR3 totals 15 residues. The CDR3 coding sequence is TGTGCCACCAGTGATCCTCACACGGAGGGAAATGAGCAGTTCTTC. Residues: CATSDPHTEGNEQFF.

The chain has TRBV3-1 (or the pseudogene TRBV3-2) and TRBJ2-1; D remains unclear. CDR3 size: 16 residues. With 4 bases removed from V and 0 bases from J, the gap between germline ends came to 13 bases. Germline CDR1 LGHDT, CDR2 YNNKEL (reference sequence). The CDR3, as DNA: TGTGCCAGCAGCCGATACCAAGCGAGCTCCTACAATGAGCAGTTCTTC. Residues: CASSRYQASSYNEQFF.

The rearrangement uses TRBV18 and TRBJ1-4; 7 bases match TRBD1. This CDR3 has 16 residues. CDR1 is KGHSH and CDR2 is LQKENI in the germline V gene. V was clipped by 2 bases and J by 6 bases; unmatched bases: 9. CDR3 coding DNA: TGTGCCAGCTCACCAGGGACAGCGTCTCCTCATGAAAAACTGTTTTTT. It yields the protein CASSPGTASPHEKLFF.

The chain is built from TRBV30 and TRBJ2-1, with 9 bases that match TRBD2. The CDR3 is 16 amino acids. V was pared by 3 bases and J by 3 bases, with 9 bases of the junction left unmatched. Germline assignment: CDR1 GTSNPN and CDR2 SVGIG (reference sequence). As DNA, the CDR3 is TGTGCCTGGAGAGCCGGAGCGGGAGGCCTCTACAATGAGCAGTTCTTC. Translation: CAWRAGAGGLYNEQFF.

This sequence joins TRBV23-1 and TRBJ1-1; a possible D gene is TRBD1 (6 bases). TRBV23-1 has ORF status, its function being uncertain. The CDR3 totals 15 residues. The V end was cut by 3 bases, the J end by 3 bases, with 14 bases between. DNA for the CDR3: TGCGCCAGCAGTCACCCGGACAGTGGGGACACTGAAGCTTTCTTT. Translation gives CASSHPDSGDTEAFF.

V usage is TRBV5-8 and J usage is TRBJ2-5; D may be TRBD2 (6 bases). The CDR3 runs to 14 residues. Trimming removed 6 bases at V and 5 bases at J, with 17 bases between. Looked up from germline, CDR1 is SGHTS and CDR2 is YDEGEE. The CDR3: CASIRPGTPETQYF. CDR3 bases: TGTGCCAGCATCCGCCCCGGGACTCCGGAGACCCAGTACTTC.

V is TRBV7-2 and J is TRBJ1-1; D possibly corresponds to TRBD1 (5 bases). There are 15 residues in the CDR3. Trimming took off 1 base at V and 6 bases at J, with 15 bases between the two ends. Per the germline V gene, CDR1 is SGHTA and CDR2 is FQGNSA. The CDR3 spells CASSLGPWQGAEAFF. In DNA form, the CDR3 reads TGTGCCAGCAGCTTAGGGCCTTGGCAGGGCGCTGAAGCTTTCTTT.

This rearrangement joins TRBV4-1 to TRBJ1-5, with D unclear. V lost 0 bases to trimming and J lost 5 bases, with 26 bases between them. This CDR3 spans 20 amino acids. Germline CDR1 and CDR2: MGHRA and YSYEKL. The CDR3 bases are TGCGCCAGCAGCCAAGAGCTAAATCTTTACGGGGAGGCGACGGATCAGCCCCAGCATTTT. Translating it yields CASSQELNLYGEATDQPQHF.

This clone showed up just once. J is TRBJ1-4 and V is TRBV30, with D possibly TRBD1 on 5 matching bases. From germline, CDR1 is GTSNPN and CDR2 SVGIG (reference sequence). The V and J ends lost 1 base and 4 bases respectively, with 10 bases between them. The CDR3 contains 14 residues. This chain's CDR3 is CAWSGQFLNEKLFF. CDR3 nucleotide sequence: TGTGCCTGGAGTGGACAGTTCCTTAATGAAAAACTGTTTTTT.

The genes are TRBV6-5 and TRBJ1-6; possibly TRBD1 for D (5 bases). The V end lost 7 bases, the J end lost 6 bases, and 13 bases lay between the germline ends. The CDR3 loop spans 14 amino acids. The V gene's germline CDR1 is MNHEY and CDR2 SVGAGI. CDR3 in amino acids: CASTRGVGNSPLHF. CDR3 coding DNA: TGTGCCAGCACACGGGGGGTGGGTAATTCACCCCTCCACTTT.

V is TRBV18 and J is TRBJ1-2; D is unclear. The germline gives CDR1 KGHSH, CDR2 LQKENI. CDR3 length: 15 amino acids. Trimming removed 2 bases at V and 4 bases at J, with 14 bases between. Here the CDR3 reads CASSPIGQDSYGYTF. The CDR3 DNA is TGTGCCAGCTCACCAATAGGGCAGGACTCCTATGGCTACACCTTC.

The gene calls are TRBV6-5 and TRBJ2-7; D perhaps matches TRBD1 (6 bases). CDR3 length equals 14 residues. CDR1 is MNHEY and CDR2 is SVGAGI in the germline V gene. The germline V and J ends were trimmed by 4 bases and 2 bases, with 12 bases remaining between them. The CDR3 loop is CASSSAGTTYEQYF. CDR3 DNA: TGTGCCAGCAGTTCGGCCGGGACAACCTACGAGCAGTACTTC.

In this sample, this clone turned up once. The genes are TRBV6-5 and TRBJ2-1; 9 bases agree with TRBD1. J lost 7 bases, V lost 8 bases, and 9 bases had no gene match. This CDR3 region has 14 residues. The germline V gene has CDR1 MNHEY and CDR2 SVGAGI. CDR3 protein: CASWVGTGSNEQFF. CDR3 DNA sequence: TGTGCCAGCTGGGTTGGGACAGGGTCAAATGAGCAGTTCTTC.

The chain uses TRBV7-2 and TRBJ2-7, with 7 bases aligning to TRBD1. Germline lookup yields CDR1 SGHTA and CDR2 FQGNSA. This CDR3 has 16 amino acids. V gave up 6 bases and J gave up 0 bases; unmatched junction bases: 11. The CDR3 DNA is TGTGCCAGCAGAACCGCCGGGACAGCGAGCTCCTACGAGCAGTACTTC. Translating it yields CASRTAGTASSYEQYF. The whole variable domain, filled in from reference TRBV7-2 and TRBJ2-7, reads GAGVSQSPSNKVTEKGKDVELRCDPISGHTALYWYRQSLGQGLEFLIYFQGNSAPDKSGLPSDRFSAERTGGSVSTLTIQRTQQEDSAVYLCASRTAGTASSYEQYFGPGTRLTVT.

This rearrangement joins TRBV6-5 to TRBJ1-1; a weak D match, TRBD1 (6 bases). Per the germline V gene, CDR1 is MNHEY and CDR2 is SVGAGI. There are 15 residues in the CDR3. V was trimmed by 2 bases and J by 5 bases, leaving 15 bases between them. In nucleotides, the CDR3 is TGTGCCAGCAGTTACCATGGACAGCCGAAGACTGAAGCTTTCTTT. This codes for CASSYHGQPKTEAFF.

The DNA for the CDR3 is TGTGCCAGCAGTAGAGGGGGAGGGGGCTACACCTTC. It encodes CASSRGGGGYTF. This chain uses TRBV2 with TRBJ1-2; maybe TRBD1 (6 bases). This CDR3 comprises 12 residues. The germline CDR1 and CDR2 sequences are SNHLY and FYNNEI. With 5 bases removed from V and 8 bases from J, the gap between germline ends came to 12 bases.

Concerning this clone itself: The sample holds other DNA sequences that translate to the same CDR3. The rearrangement joins TRBV2 to TRBJ1-2; a weak D match, TRBD1 (5 bases). Germline loops: CDR1 SNHLY, CDR2 FYNNEI. This CDR3 spans 12 amino acids. The germline V and J ends were trimmed by 6 bases and 2 bases, with 7 bases remaining between them. In DNA form, the CDR3 reads TGTGCCAGCAGCACAGGAAACTATGGCTACACCTTC. Translated, it gives CASSTGNYGYTF. The full variable domain, with the rest looked up from reference TRBV2 and TRBJ1-2, is EPEVTQTPSHQVTQMGQEVILRCVPISNHLYFYWYRQILGQKVEFLVSFYNNEISEKSEIFDDQFSVERPDGSNFTLKIRSTKLEDSAMYFCASSTGNYGYTFGSGTRLTVV.

The CDR3 loop reads CASGRQGATSTTEAFF. CDR3 in DNA: TGTGCTAGTGGACGACAGGGCGCCACCAGTACCACTGAAGCTTTCTTT. The chain is built from TRBV12-5 and TRBJ1-1, with 7 bases aligning to TRBD1. Trimming removed 6 bases from V and 4 bases from J; junction bases left unmatched: 14. The CDR3 covers 16 residues. Germline V gene lookup returns CDR1 LGHNT and CDR2 FRNRAP.

This clone was seen once. The genes are TRBV19 and TRBJ1-1; D perhaps matches TRBD1 (6 bases). CDR1 LNHDA and CDR2 SQIVND come from the germline V gene (reference sequence). The length of the CDR3 is 15 residues. V lost 7 bases and J 0 bases, leaving 15 bases between the germline ends. CDR3 region: CASKGGGNMNTEAFF. CDR3 nucleotides: TGTGCCAGTAAGGGGGGGGGTAACATGAACACTGAAGCTTTCTTT.

The V gene is TRBV5-6, the J gene TRBJ1-6; 8 bases agree with TRBD1. The CDR3 loop spans 15 amino acids. The germline CDR1 and CDR2 sequences are SGHDT and YYEEEE. J was trimmed by 7 bases and V by 4 bases; bases with no gene match: 7. CDR3 DNA sequence: TGTGCCAGCAGCCTACCTCGACAGGGGAATTCACCCCTCCACTTT. This encodes CASSLPRQGNSPLHF. Full variable domain (remainder filled in from reference TRBV5-6 and TRBJ1-6): DAGVTQSPTHLIKTRGQQVTLRCSPKSGHDTVSWYQQALGQGPQFIFQYYEEEERQRGNFPDRFSGHQFPNYSSELNVNALLLGDSALYLCASSLPRQGNSPLHFGNGTRLTVT.

The chain carries TRBV7-7 and TRBJ2-5; 11 nucleotides agree with TRBD2. Trimming removed 5 bases from V and 4 bases from J; junction bases left unmatched: 15. Looked up from germline, CDR1 is SSHAT and CDR2 is FNYEAQ (reference sequence). The CDR3 is 18 amino acids. CDR3 residues: CASSRPLAGGMITETQYF. The CDR3 DNA sequence: TGTGCCAGCAGCCGTCCCCTAGCGGGGGGTATGATTACAGAGACCCAGTACTTC.